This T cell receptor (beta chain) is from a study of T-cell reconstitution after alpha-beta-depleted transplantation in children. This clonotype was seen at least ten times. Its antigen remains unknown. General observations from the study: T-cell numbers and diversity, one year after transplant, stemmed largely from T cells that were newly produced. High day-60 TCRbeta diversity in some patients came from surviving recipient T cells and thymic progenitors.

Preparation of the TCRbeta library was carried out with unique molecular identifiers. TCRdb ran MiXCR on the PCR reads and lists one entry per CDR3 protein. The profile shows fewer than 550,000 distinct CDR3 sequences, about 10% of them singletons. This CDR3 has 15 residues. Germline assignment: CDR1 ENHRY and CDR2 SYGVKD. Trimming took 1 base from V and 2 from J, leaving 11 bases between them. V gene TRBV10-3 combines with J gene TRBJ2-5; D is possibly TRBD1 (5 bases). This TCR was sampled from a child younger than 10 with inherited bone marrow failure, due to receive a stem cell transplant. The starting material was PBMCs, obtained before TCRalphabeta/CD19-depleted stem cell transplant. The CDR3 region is CAISEFNDSQETQYF. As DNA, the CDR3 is TGTGCCATCAGTGAGTTCAACGACAGTCAAGAGACCCAGTACTTC.